Sequencing of this TCR beta chain was carried out in a study of blood T cell repertoires in COVID-19. In the study overall: COVID-19 samples, acute and convalescent, were from the United States, Italy and Spain.

CDR3 length: 15 residues. The V gene's germline CDR1 is MNHEY and CDR2 SMNVEV (reference sequence). V lost 10 bases, J lost 5 bases, and 23 bases lay in between. In the original workflow: Amplification from reference gene primers served as the basis for estimated nucleated cell counts. Sequenced by immunoSEQ multiplex PCR; TCRdb stores in-frame clones only, minus some. The DNA gave D and trimming, while V, J and clone size come from that table. Of nearly 65,000 clones in the sample, about 86% were seen once. V is TRBV27 and J is TRBJ1-2, with D maybe TRBD1 (6 bases). Material: peripheral blood. The source is a human donor in a cohort sampled during active COVID-19. CDR3 in amino acids: CATRRSGGAGYGYTF. The CDR3 bases are TGTGCCACCCGGCGCTCGGGGGGGGCGGGGTATGGCTACACCTTC.